This record covers a single T cell receptor beta chain. An end of the junction does not agree with germline; a read error may underlie this. The CDR3 runs 14 residues. The germline CDR1 and CDR2 sequences are SSHAT and FNYEAQ (reference sequence). Then a second PCR, running roughly 6 to 11 cycles, was carried out with a sample-barcoded 5' primer and a J-beta primer mix. TCRdb redid the calling of the 5' RACE reads with MiXCR, one entry per CDR3 protein. The sample contains 550,000 to 700,000 distinct CDR3 sequences, 25% to 30% of which appear only once. This record comes from a study of blood T cells in healthy people across ages. The overall study: There was about one barcoded beta molecule captured by template switching per two T cells.

This receptor was obtained from a woman aged 70-85 years in good health. The sample was blood. The chain employs TRBV7-7 and TRBJ2-1, with D perhaps TRBD2 (6 bases). CDR3 amino acids: CASSITEGIGEQFF. CDR3 in DNA: TGTGCTAGCAGCATAACGGAGGGTATAGGTGAGCAGTTCTTC.